This passage covers 4 T cell receptor beta chains from one sample sequenced in a study of blood T cell repertoires in COVID-19. Clones were read by immunoSEQ multiplex PCR, and TCRdb kept only the in-frame ones, dropping some. The table includes a few hundred thousand clones, approximately 80% detected once. Source material: peripheral blood. The receptors originated from a man aged 25-45 years who had recovered from COVID-19.

V is TRBV5-1 and J is TRBJ2-5; 10 bases are a match to TRBD2. CDR3 size: 14 residues. Germline V gene lookup returns CDR1 SGHRS and CDR2 YFSETQ. After removal of 2 bases from V and 5 bases from J, the junction contained 3 bases not matched to a gene. The DNA for the CDR3 is TGCGCCAGCAGCTTTCTAGCGGGGGTTGAGACCCAGTACTTC. It is translated as CASSFLAGVETQYF. The full variable domain, completed using reference TRBV5-1 and TRBJ2-5, is KAGVTQTPRYLIKTRGQQVTLSCSPISGHRSVSWYQQTPGQGLQFLFEYFSETQRNKGNFPGRFSGRQFSNSRSEMNVSTLELGDSALYLCASSFLAGVETQYFGPGTRLLVL.

The chain joins TRBV7-9 to TRBJ2-1, with D uncertain. CDR3 size: 18 residues. The V end was cut by 0 bases, the J end by 5 bases, with 20 bases between. In germline, CDR1 is SEHNR, CDR2 FQNEAQ (reference sequence). This chain's CDR3 is CASSLALRFAVPHNEQFF. The CDR3 nucleotides read TGTGCCAGCAGCTTAGCGCTTAGATTCGCCGTCCCACACAATGAGCAGTTCTTC.

The chain links TRBV7-6 to TRBJ2-7, with TRBD1 matching 8 bases. Germline values: CDR1 SGHVS, CDR2 FNYEAQ. This CDR3 comprises 15 residues. The junction had 7 bases not matched to a gene; V was cut back by 4 bases and J by 2 bases. CDR3 amino acids: CASSYQGAGAYEQYF. CDR3 DNA: TGTGCCAGCAGCTACCAGGGGGCTGGGGCCTACGAGCAGTACTTC.

V usage is TRBV18 and J usage is TRBJ2-5; 7 nucleotides line up with TRBD2. The CDR3 runs 13 residues. V dropped 6 bases and J dropped 2; count of bases not matched to a gene: 3. Germline V CDR1 and CDR2: KGHSH, LQKENI. The CDR3: CASSLLAQETQYF. The CDR3 nucleotides are TGTGCCAGCTCCCTACTAGCGCAAGAGACCCAGTACTTC.